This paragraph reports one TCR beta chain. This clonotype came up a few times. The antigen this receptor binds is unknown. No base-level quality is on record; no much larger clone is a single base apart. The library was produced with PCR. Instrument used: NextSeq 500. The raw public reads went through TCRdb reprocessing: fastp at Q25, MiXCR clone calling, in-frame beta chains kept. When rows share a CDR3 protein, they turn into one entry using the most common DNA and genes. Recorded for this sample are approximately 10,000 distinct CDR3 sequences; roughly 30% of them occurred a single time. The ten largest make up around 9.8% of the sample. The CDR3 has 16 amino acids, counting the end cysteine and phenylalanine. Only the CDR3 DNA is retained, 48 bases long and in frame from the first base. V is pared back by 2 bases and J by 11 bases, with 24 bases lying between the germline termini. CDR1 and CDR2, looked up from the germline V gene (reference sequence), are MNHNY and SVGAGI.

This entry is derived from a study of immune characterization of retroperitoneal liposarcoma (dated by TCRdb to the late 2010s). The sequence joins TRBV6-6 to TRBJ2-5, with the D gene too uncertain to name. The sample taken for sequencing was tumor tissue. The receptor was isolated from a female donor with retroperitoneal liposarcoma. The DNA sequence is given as TGTGCCAGCAGTTACCTGCCAGGTGGTGGTTACAATGAGCAGTACTTC. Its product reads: CASSYLPGGGYNEQYF.